Included here is one TCR beta chain sequence, with context. The antigen remains unidentified. This specimen comes from a study of cytomegalovirus exposure and HLA in healthy donors. The PCR contained 60 Vbeta and 13 Jbeta primers. Method: immunoSEQ multiplex PCR; TCRdb's copy keeps in-frame clones and lacks some. In the table there are 55,000 to 70,000 clones, approximately 80% of which are singletons. Points from the study as a whole: For most TCR beta V segments, an earlier analysis put the productive rate at about 87% or about 30% of the time.

Trimming at V came to 3 bases and at J to 4 bases, leaving 7 bases not matched to a gene. The CDR3 consists of 15 residues. CDR1 and CDR2 (germline): MNHNY, SVGAGI (reference sequence). This sequence was found in a human donor in good health. The specimen sequenced was PBMCs. The V gene is TRBV6-6, the J gene TRBJ2-3, with 7 nucleotides matching TRBD2. The DNA of the CDR3 is TGTGCCAGCAGTTATGACGGGAGGCTGGCAGATACGCAGTATTTT. Its protein product is CASSYDGRLADTQYF.